A selection of T cell receptor beta chains follows, all from one sample in a study of identifying expanded T cells in peripheral blood. Sequenced by immunoSEQ multiplex PCR; TCRdb stores in-frame clones only, minus some. The sample has under 130,000 clones, more than 85% seen once. Specimen: blood. These receptors were obtained from a person between 18 and 75 years old in good health. Each CDR3 is given with its conserved first and last residue. A D gene is named only where the DNA matches it firmly. Rows may omit the clone size; those that give it use once, few, many or a size class.

j_gene: TRBJ2-7; abundance: .; d_gene: .; v_gene: TRBV14; CDR3aa: CASSQGGQRSTYEQYF; CDR3nt: TGTGCCAGCAGCCAAGGAGGACAGCGATCTACCTACGAGCAGTACTTC
j_gene: TRBJ1-6; abundance: .; d_gene: TRBD1; v_gene: TRBV4-3; CDR3aa: CASTPQAGGNSPLHF; CDR3nt: TGCGCCAGCACCCCCCAGGCAGGGGGTAACTCACCCCTCCACTTT
j_gene: TRBJ2-1; abundance: .; d_gene: .; v_gene: TRBV19; CDR3aa: CASSMGAGDNEQFF; CDR3nt: TGTGCCAGTAGTATGGGGGCAGGGGACAATGAGCAGTTCTTC
j_gene: TRBJ1-2; abundance: .; d_gene: .; v_gene: TRBV6-5; CDR3aa: CASSYGVASNYGYTF; CDR3nt: TGTGCCAGCAGTTACGGTGTAGCGAGCAACTATGGCTACACCTTC
j_gene: TRBJ2-5; abundance: .; d_gene: TRBD1; v_gene: TRBV13; CDR3aa: CASSGTGTGGETQYF; CDR3nt: TGTGCCAGCAGCGGGACCGGGACAGGGGGAGAGACCCAGTACTTC
j_gene: TRBJ1-5; abundance: .; d_gene: TRBD1; v_gene: TRBV5-8; CDR3aa: CASSYDRESANQPQHF; CDR3nt: TGTGCCAGCAGCTATGACAGGGAGAGTGCGAATCAGCCCCAGCATTTT
j_gene: TRBJ1-6; abundance: .; d_gene: TRBD1; v_gene: TRBV7-2; CDR3aa: CASSRNRGGNNSPLHF; CDR3nt: TGTGCCAGCAGCAGAAACAGGGGCGGGAATAATTCACCCCTCCACTTT
j_gene: TRBJ2-4; abundance: .; d_gene: .; v_gene: TRBV9; CDR3aa: CASSVAWGGADIQYF; CDR3nt: TGTGCCAGCAGCGTAGCGTGGGGTGGAGCGGACATTCAGTACTTC
j_gene: TRBJ2-5; abundance: .; d_gene: TRBD2; v_gene: TRBV6-1; CDR3aa: CASWRLAGGWETQYF; CDR3nt: TGTGCCAGCTGGAGACTAGCGGGGGGTTGGGAGACCCAGTACTTC
j_gene: TRBJ2-7; abundance: .; d_gene: TRBD2; v_gene: TRBV6-6; CDR3aa: CASTRAGRSSYEQYF; CDR3nt: TGTGCCAGCACCAGAGCGGGGAGGTCCTCCTACGAGCAGTACTTC
j_gene: TRBJ1-4; abundance: .; d_gene: .; v_gene: TRBV7-2; CDR3aa: CASSPPGAGGGRGKLFF; CDR3nt: TGTGCCAGCAGCCCCCCCGGGGCTGGGGGCGGAAGGGGGAAACTGTTTTTT
j_gene: TRBJ1-3; abundance: .; d_gene: TRBD1; v_gene: TRBV5-4; CDR3aa: CASSLYGQGASGNTIYF; CDR3nt: TGTGCCAGCAGCTTATACGGACAGGGGGCCTCTGGAAACACCATATATTTT
j_gene: TRBJ1-1; abundance: .; d_gene: .; v_gene: TRBV4-3; CDR3aa: CASSQERRDTEAFF; CDR3nt: TGCGCCAGCAGCCAAGAGAGGCGTGACACTGAAGCTTTCTTT
j_gene: TRBJ2-3; abundance: .; d_gene: .; v_gene: TRBV9; CDR3aa: CASSGNSHTDTQYF; CDR3nt: TGTGCCAGCAGCGGAAACAGTCACACAGATACGCAGTATTTT
j_gene: TRBJ2-7; abundance: .; d_gene: .; v_gene: TRBV5-1; CDR3aa: CASDEGWKEQYF; CDR3nt: TGCGCCAGCGATGAGGGATGGAAAGAGCAGTACTTC
j_gene: TRBJ2-2; abundance: .; d_gene: TRBD2; v_gene: TRBV5-6; CDR3aa: CASSLRLAGGWTGELFF; CDR3nt: TGTGCCAGCAGCTTGAGGCTAGCGGGGGGTTGGACCGGGGAGCTGTTTTTT
j_gene: TRBJ2-7; abundance: .; d_gene: .; v_gene: TRBV7-9; CDR3aa: CASSFQDSYEQYF; CDR3nt: TGTGCCAGCAGCTTTCAGGACAGCTACGAGCAGTACTTC
j_gene: TRBJ1-5; abundance: .; d_gene: .; v_gene: TRBV6-1; CDR3aa: CASSEDPPGTSSSHQPQHF; CDR3nt: TGTGCCAGCAGTGAAGACCCACCCGGGACTTCGTCTTCTCATCAGCCCCAGCATTTT
j_gene: TRBJ2-1; abundance: .; d_gene: .; v_gene: TRBV10-3; CDR3aa: CAISESRDHYNEQFF; CDR3nt: TGTGCCATCAGTGAGTCGAGGGACCACTACAATGAGCAGTTCTTC
j_gene: TRBJ1-4; abundance: .; d_gene: .; v_gene: TRBV19; CDR3aa: CASSISRTRRKLFF; CDR3nt: TGTGCCAGTAGTATTTCCCGGACACGGCGAAAACTGTTTTTT
j_gene: TRBJ2-1; abundance: hyperexpanded; d_gene: .; v_gene: TRBV14; CDR3aa: CASSQTRVKQFF; CDR3nt: TGTGCCAGCAGTCAAACCAGGGTCAAGCAGTTCTTC
j_gene: TRBJ2-3; abundance: .; d_gene: TRBD2; v_gene: TRBV27; CDR3aa: CASSFGTSGGDTQYF; CDR3nt: TGTGCCAGCAGTTTTGGCACTAGCGGGGGAGATACGCAGTATTTT
j_gene: TRBJ1-1; abundance: .; d_gene: TRBD1; v_gene: TRBV4-3; CDR3aa: CASSPLTQGIGSTEAFF; CDR3nt: TGCGCCAGCAGCCCCTTAACACAGGGGATCGGGAGCACTGAAGCTTTCTTT
j_gene: TRBJ2-7; abundance: .; d_gene: .; v_gene: TRBV5-5; CDR3aa: CASSLEFRREGFEQYF; CDR3nt: TGTGCCAGCAGCTTGGAATTTCGCAGGGAAGGCTTCGAGCAGTACTTC
j_gene: TRBJ1-5; abundance: .; d_gene: .; v_gene: TRBV19; CDR3aa: CASSAGRDQPQHF; CDR3nt: TGTGCCAGTTCAGCCGGGAGAGATCAGCCCCAGCATTTT
j_gene: TRBJ1-2; abundance: .; d_gene: TRBD1; v_gene: TRBV19; CDR3aa: CASSIPPDRVGGYTF; CDR3nt: TGTGCCAGTAGTATACCTCCGGACAGGGTCGGTGGCTACACCTTC
j_gene: TRBJ2-3; abundance: .; d_gene: .; v_gene: TRBV18; CDR3aa: CASSPLGDSTDTQYF; CDR3nt: TGTGCCAGCTCACCGCTGGGGGACTCCACAGATACGCAGTATTTT
j_gene: TRBJ2-7; abundance: .; d_gene: TRBD2; v_gene: TRBV29-1; CDR3aa: CSAALRLAGGPGEQYF; CDR3nt: TGCAGCGCCGCCCTTCGACTAGCGGGGGGGCCGGGGGAGCAGTACTTC
j_gene: TRBJ1-2; abundance: .; d_gene: .; v_gene: TRBV5-6; CDR3aa: CASSFFSMAQQGENYGYTF; CDR3nt: TGTGCCAGCAGCTTCTTTTCTATGGCGCAACAGGGCGAAAACTATGGCTACACCTTC
j_gene: TRBJ2-3; abundance: .; d_gene: .; v_gene: TRBV4-3; CDR3aa: CASSQDYPIAGTDTQYF; CDR3nt: TGCGCCAGCAGCCAAGATTATCCCATAGCGGGCACAGATACGCAGTATTTT
j_gene: TRBJ2-7; abundance: .; d_gene: .; v_gene: TRBV6-5; CDR3aa: CASRTGTPGRGEQYF; CDR3nt: TGTGCCAGCAGAACCGGGACACCGGGGAGGGGCGAGCAGTACTTC
j_gene: TRBJ2-1; abundance: .; d_gene: .; v_gene: TRBV18; CDR3aa: CASSPRAGDEQFF; CDR3nt: TGTGCCAGCTCACCACGGGCAGGCGATGAGCAGTTCTTC
j_gene: TRBJ2-3; abundance: once; d_gene: .; v_gene: TRBV11-1; CDR3aa: CASAMETSTDTQYF; CDR3nt: TGTGCCAGCGCCATGGAAACTAGCACAGATACGCAGTATTTT
j_gene: TRBJ2-7; abundance: .; d_gene: .; v_gene: TRBV6-5; CDR3aa: CASSYSRGRYEQYF; CDR3nt: TGTGCCAGCAGTTACTCTCGGGGCCGGTACGAGCAGTACTTC
j_gene: TRBJ2-7; abundance: .; d_gene: .; v_gene: TRBV28; CDR3aa: CASSLFASESSYEQYF; CDR3nt: TGTGCCAGCAGTTTATTCGCTAGCGAGAGCTCCTACGAGCAGTACTTC
j_gene: TRBJ1-2; abundance: .; d_gene: .; v_gene: TRBV6-6; CDR3aa: CASSLTESNNYGYTF; CDR3nt: TGTGCCAGCAGTTTAACGGAATCCAACAACTATGGCTACACCTTC
j_gene: TRBJ1-6; abundance: .; d_gene: TRBD1; v_gene: TRBV5-1; CDR3aa: CASSSTGTDSPLHF; CDR3nt: TGCGCCAGCAGCTCGACAGGGACCGATTCACCCCTCCACTTT
j_gene: TRBJ2-1; abundance: .; d_gene: .; v_gene: TRBV7-9; CDR3aa: CASSLPSRPQSSYNEQFF; CDR3nt: TGTGCCAGCAGCTTACCGTCCCGCCCCCAAAGCTCCTACAATGAGCAGTTCTTC
j_gene: TRBJ1-5; abundance: few; d_gene: .; v_gene: TRBV10-3; CDR3aa: CATKRARGNQPQHF; CDR3nt: TGTGCCACAAAGAGGGCTCGCGGCAATCAGCCCCAGCATTTT
j_gene: TRBJ2-5; abundance: .; d_gene: .; v_gene: TRBV15; CDR3aa: CATNGPGKETQYF; CDR3nt: TGTGCCACCAATGGTCCGGGGAAAGAGACCCAGTACTTC
j_gene: TRBJ1-1; abundance: .; d_gene: .; v_gene: TRBV5-1; CDR3aa: CASSSAGTPGNTEAFF; CDR3nt: TGCGCCAGCAGCTCAGCCGGGACCCCAGGCAACACTGAAGCTTTCTTT